This T cell receptor beta chain stems from a study of shared clonotypes between healthy human individuals. As for the study in general: There were three CD4 naive, three CD4 memory, two CD8 naive and one CD8 memory plates per donor. Study-wide points: Estimated clonotype richness was generally higher in naive than memory subsets. In contrast to clonotypes shared by all four donors, non-shared clonotypes had lower generation probabilities.

In the original processing: Filtering differed since immunoSEQ provided only junctions, with no quality scores. Some clones are missing from TCRdb's copy, which holds only in-frame ones; the method was immunoSEQ multiplex PCR. The V and J calls and clone size come from that table; D and trimming were worked out from the DNA. The data show around 2.5 million clones, over 85% seen once. Details on this clone: Antigen specificity is unknown.

The V end was cut by 2 bases, the J end by 4 bases, with 9 bases between. Germline CDR1 WSHSY, CDR2 SAAADI. This CDR3 spans 13 amino acids. Sequencing was carried out using naive CD4+ T cells from PBMCs. As for subset: CD45RA+ positively selected. The rearrangement uses TRBV10-2 and TRBJ2-7; unclear D gene. The sequence came from a man younger than 30 in good health. Some clones in this sample may be carry-over from other donors' samples. The CDR3 is CASSEPTDYEQYF. The CDR3 DNA follows: TGCGCCAGCAGTGAGCCGACCGATTACGAGCAGTACTTC.